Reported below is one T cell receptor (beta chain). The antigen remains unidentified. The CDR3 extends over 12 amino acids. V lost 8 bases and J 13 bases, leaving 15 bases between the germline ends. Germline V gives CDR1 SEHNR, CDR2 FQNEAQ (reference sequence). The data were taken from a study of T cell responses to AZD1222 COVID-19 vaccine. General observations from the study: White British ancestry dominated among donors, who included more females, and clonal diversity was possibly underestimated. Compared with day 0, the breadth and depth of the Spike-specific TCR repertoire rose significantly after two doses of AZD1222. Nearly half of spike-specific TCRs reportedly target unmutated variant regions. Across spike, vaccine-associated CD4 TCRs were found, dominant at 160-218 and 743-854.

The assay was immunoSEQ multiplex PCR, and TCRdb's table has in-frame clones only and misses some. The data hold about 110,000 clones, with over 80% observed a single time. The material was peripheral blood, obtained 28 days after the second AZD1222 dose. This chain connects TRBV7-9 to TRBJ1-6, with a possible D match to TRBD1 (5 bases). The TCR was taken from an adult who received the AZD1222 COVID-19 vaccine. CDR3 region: CASGGGFGPLHF. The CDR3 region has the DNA TGTGCCAGCGGGGGGGGATTCGGGCCCCTCCACTTT.